Included here is one T cell receptor beta chain sequence, with context. Its antigen is not known. The data were obtained in a study of CD8 T cells in ankylosing spondylitis. Whole-study results and caveats: Apparently characteristic of ankylosing spondylitis blood was a TCR beta motif (roughly eight highly homologous variants).

By quantitative 5'-RACE with molecular barcodes, the TCR beta libraries were made. Each CDR3 protein gets one entry after TCRdb re-called the 5' RACE reads with MiXCR. Altogether approximately 340,000 distinct CDR3 sequences are present, around 15% being singletons, with the ten largest covering 1.1%. Germline V CDR1 and CDR2: DFQATT, SNEGSKA (reference sequence). V lost 6 bases, J lost 2 bases, and 8 bases stayed unmatched. The CDR3 length is 15 residues. The rearrangement joins TRBV20-1 to TRBJ2-2; TRBD2 matches at 8 bases. Sequencing used blood, either unsorted or a sorted T cell fraction (not recorded which). This TCR derives from a male donor with ankylosing spondylitis or in good health (not recorded which). Here the CDR3 reads CSAGSGGLNTGELFF. CDR3 nucleotides: TGCAGTGCCGGGAGCGGGGGCCTTAACACCGGGGAGCTGTTTTTT.